The sequence of this T cell receptor (beta chain) was determined in a study of identifying expanded T cells in peripheral blood. Clones were sequenced by immunoSEQ multiplex PCR, and TCRdb holds only the in-frame ones, with some missing. The sample lists more than 90,000 clones, roughly nine tenths occurring once. Findings and limits, study-wide: Over approximately two and four weeks, about 16 and 20 clones changed, versus around 1.3 between replicates.

Comments on this clone: Its antigen remains unidentified.

Healthy donors had no documented immune events, such as infections, while sampled. The TCR sequence derives from a person aged 18-70 years in good health. The sequenced sample was blood.

The CDR3 sequence: CASSAQFLLAGYYEQYF. The CDR3 DNA is TGCGCCAGCAGCGCCCAATTTCTCCTAGCGGGGTATTACGAGCAGTACTTC. This rearrangement joins TRBV4-1 to TRBJ2-5; 9 nucleotides align to TRBD2. The end of the DNA aligns better with TRBJ2-7, so the J call may be wrong. The CDR3 sequence is 17 residues long. Germline loops: CDR1 MGHRA, CDR2 YSYEKL.